This T cell receptor (beta chain) appears in the sequencing data of a study of shared clonotypes between healthy human individuals (TCRdb year 2020). Notes on the research overall: The cohort comprised a couple of women and a few men aged 18 to 49 years. For each donor, three plates each were used for CD4 naive and CD4 memory, two plates were used for CD8 naive, and one plate was used for CD8 memory. Blood TCR repertoires of roughly 5 healthy adults were deeply sequenced to estimate repertoire size and the extent of clonotype sharing between individuals. Different laboratories and diverse techniques were used to prepare libraries and sequence TCR repertoires, to increase sequencing depth and limit assay-specific biases. Between about 0.85 and 10 billion PBMCs per donor were obtained by leukapheresis. General conclusions and limits of the study: Only blood was sampled, and tissue TCR repertoires likely differ from those in blood. Incomplete sequencing was indicated by rarefaction of sorted-subset datasets, despite the large sequencing depth. Clonotypes shared by all four sorted-subset donors showed higher generation probabilities than non-shared clonotypes. The small number of donors limited the genetic and exposure-history diversity represented. Estimated clonotype richness was generally larger for naive than for memory subsets. Pairwise subsampling led to the expectation that sequencing depth would affect the degree of clonotype sharing among donors. When a handful of donors were compared, the shared fraction of clonotypes was roughly 5% for naive CD4, around 3.5% for naive CD8, 2.3% for memory CD4, and less than 0.5% for memory CD8.

Using the deep immunoSEQ assay, TCR CDR3 regions were amplified from genomic DNA by multiplex PCR. Extracted genomic DNA from each cell subset was spread evenly across all wells of several immunoSEQ 96-well plates, with each plate serving as a replicate. For sorted subsets, approximately 0.2 ug of genomic DNA, equivalent to about 30,000 T cell genomes, went into each replicate PCR. The purified libraries were quantified using a Qubit 3.0 fluorometer, sized with a Bioanalyzer 2100, and then quantified again using the KAPA Library Quantification kit. A separate single-read 150-cycle Illumina NextSeq 550 flow cell was used to sequence each immunoSEQ 96-well plate. In the authors' own workflow: The immunoSEQ output contained only junctional sequences without quality scores, so filtering could not match that applied to full-length reads. To assign V/J genes and CDR3, sequences were annotated against IMGT germline references using PyIR, a Python wrapper for IgBLAST v1.9. Reads were removed for weak V/J assignments (E-value above 1e-6), missing CDR3, stop codons, out-of-frame junctions, or ambiguous translated residues. V3J clonotypes were defined as sequences sharing an identical inferred V gene, J gene, and CDR3 amino acid sequence. Percentage overlap between repertoires was calculated by dividing the number of shared unique clonotypes by the size of the smaller repertoire. Richness of each repertoire was evaluated using RTK rarefaction, the Chao1 estimator, and Recon v2.1 estimates of unobserved clonotypes. For all TCRbeta clonotypes obtained by the gDNA method from a few donors, generation probabilities were computed with OLGA. The table comes from immuneACCESS by way of TCRdb, which keeps in-frame sequences with V and J called. Part of the clones is missing from these tables; in studies checked, under half for an unresolved V gene and the rest for unknown reasons. V and J calls and clone size come straight from that table; D and trimming were deduced from the DNA. Within this sample are around 690,000 clones, with roughly 87% of them counted one time only. The ten largest clones add up to 34% of the sample.

The CDR3 numbers 14 residues from cysteine through phenylalanine. Just the 42-base CDR3 DNA is kept, in frame starting at base 1. Deletion took 5 bases off V and 7 bases off J, with a span of 17 bases between the germline ends. CDR1 and CDR2 are read off the germline V gene (reference sequence) as SEHNR and FQNEAQ. Donors were healthy HIV-negative adults with no recently reported acute infections or vaccinations. Every donor was a Caucasian adult residing in Nashville, Tennessee, USA. The CD8 memory samples were a combination of magnetically selected CD45RO+ cells and CCR7-negative CD45RA+ effector memory (TemRA) cells. After blood collection by leukapheresis, PBMCs were isolated using Ficoll-Histopaque density gradient centrifugation and then cryopreserved in the vapor phase of liquid nitrogen. Analytical flow cytometry was used to check the purity and quantity of every magnetically sorted T cell population. Genomic DNA was isolated from each sorted fraction and quantified by UV absorbance on a Nanodrop 2000c.

This clone was recorded once. The antigen this receptor binds is unknown. Base qualities are not provided; no much larger clone lies one nucleotide away. The sequencing input was memory CD8+ T cells from PBMCs. The cell subset or site label on this specimen signifies: CD45RO+ cells pooled with CCR7-negative TemRA cells. The receptor was isolated from a man aged 18 to 29 in good health. Some clones in this sample may be carry-over from other donors' samples. The rearrangement joined TRBV7-9 to TRBJ1-1, with the D gene call left open. The nucleotide sequence is given as TGTGCCAGCAGCACCCACGAGAGAACAGTTGAAGCTTTCTTT. This gives the protein CASSTHERTVEAFF.